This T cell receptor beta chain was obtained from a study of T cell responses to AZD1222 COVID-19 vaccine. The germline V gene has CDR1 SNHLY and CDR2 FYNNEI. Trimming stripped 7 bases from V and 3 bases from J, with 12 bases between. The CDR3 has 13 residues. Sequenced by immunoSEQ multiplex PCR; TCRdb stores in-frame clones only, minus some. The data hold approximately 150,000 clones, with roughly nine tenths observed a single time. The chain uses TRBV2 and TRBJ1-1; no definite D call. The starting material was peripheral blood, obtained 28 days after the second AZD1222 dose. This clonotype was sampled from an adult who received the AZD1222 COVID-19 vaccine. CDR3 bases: TGTGCCAGCACAGATACCGGGGACACTGAAGCTTTCTTT. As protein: CASTDTGDTEAFF.